This TCR beta chain was profiled in a study of neoadjuvant anti-PD-1 for oral cavity cancer. Study background: Patients without progression received a fourth nivolumab dose around day 43, then surgical resection on days 50-56.

The table came from immunoSEQ multiplex PCR; TCRdb's copy has only in-frame clones and leaves some out. This sample yields several thousand clones, of which 64% are seen a single time; 4.2% belongs to the top ten. Germline CDR1 and CDR2: MDHEN and SYDVKM. V was shortened by 1 base and J by 4 bases, with 11 bases between the two germline ends. The CDR3 runs 15 residues. The time point is: after neoadjuvant nivolumab, at surgical resection. The source is a person aged 35-80 years with oral cavity squamous cell carcinoma. Source: PBMCs, taken after nivolumab (anti-PD-1) treatment. The chain carries TRBV28 and TRBJ1-5; no firm D call. The DNA of the CDR3 is TGTGCCAGCAGTTTATCATTATCAGGAAATCAGCCCCAGCATTTT. Its translation: CASSLSLSGNQPQHF.